This TCR beta chain was captured by sequencing in a study of blood T cell repertoires in COVID-19. Germline assignment: CDR1 GTSNPN and CDR2 SVGIG (reference sequence). Losses at the gene ends were 2 bases for V and 4 bases for J; bases not matched to a gene: 10. CDR3 length: 17 residues. Assay used: immunoSEQ multiplex PCR; TCRdb lists only in-frame clones, some missing. This table holds 200,000 to 250,000 clones, 80% to 90% found once. Input material: PBMCs or T cells enriched from blood (not recorded which). The clonotype comes from a man younger than 45 who had recovered from COVID-19. The V call is TRBV30, the J call TRBJ2-6, with TRBD1 matching 8 bases. The CDR3 spells CAWSRGQGARGANVLTF. CDR3 sequence (DNA): TGTGCCTGGAGTCGGGGCCAGGGGGCACGAGGGGCCAACGTCCTGACTTTC.